The subject of this entry is one TCR beta chain. The target antigen is unknown. The authors ran the immunoSEQ assay, v3.0, at survey level. Assay: immunoSEQ multiplex PCR; the TCRdb copy retains only in-frame clones and omits some. The sample contains about 24,000 clones, over 80% of which appear only once. The source of the sample is a study of long-term antiretroviral therapy in people with HIV. Study background: Samples from the earliest time points predate the 2015 immediate-ART recommendation by about a decade. Study conclusions and caveats: Diversity rose after ART but stayed below transplant donor controls. Repertoires from HIV showed CDR3 length ranges narrower than those of controls. Clonal expansions arising prior to ART prevailed in the repertoire at every time point.

The CDR3 is made up of 15 amino acids. Between the trimmed V and J ends, which lost 3 bases and 4 bases, there was a span of 12 bases. Germline CDR1 LGHNA, CDR2 YSLEER. The TCR originated in a man aged 30-40 years with HIV. Source: unsorted PBMCs, taken 4.1 to 4.5 years after starting antiretroviral therapy. The chain recombines TRBV4-3 with TRBJ2-2; possible D gene TRBD2, 5 bases. This chain's CDR3 is CASSQGGLITGELFF. DNA for the CDR3: TGCGCCAGCAGCCAGGGTGGACTCATCACCGGGGAGCTGTTTTTT.